This TCR beta chain was identified during a study of CD8 T cells in Susac syndrome. Sequencing targeted TCR beta in blood CD8+ and CD4+ T cells. Patients with stable or active relapsing-remitting disease, all of them treatment-naive, made up the multiple sclerosis controls. Random hexamers primed reverse transcription of about 0.45 to 1 ug RNA. Amplification of TCR beta CDR3 by immunoSEQ multiplex PCR spanned 54 Vbeta and 13 Jbeta. TCRdb called the immunoSEQ multiplex PCR reads again in MiXCR, with one record for every CDR3 protein. The sample lists roughly 120,000 distinct CDR3 sequences, roughly 93% seen once, with approximately 0.097% in the top ten. This CDR3 region has 13 residues. V was shortened by 4 bases and J by 1 base, with 7 bases between the two germline ends. The V gene's germline CDR1 is ENHRY and CDR2 SYGVKD.

The rearrangement links TRBV10-3 to TRBJ2-5, with TRBD2 as a possible D gene (5 bases). Source material: CD4+ T cells from PBMCs. The sequence came from a human donor with multiple sclerosis. The DNA for the CDR3 is TGTGCCATCAGTGTCAGCGGCCAAGAGACCCAGTACTTC. Encoded protein: CAISVSGQETQYF.